One and the same sample provided the 27 T cell receptor beta chains below, sequenced in a study of T-cell memory formation after mild COVID-19. TCRdb reprocessed the 5' RACE reads via MiXCR and lists one record per CDR3 protein. Here the sample spans around 370,000 distinct CDR3 sequences, about 21% being singletons. The sequenced material came from PBMCs or a T cell subset sorted from them (not recorded which). The receptors here all came from an adult woman who had mild COVID-19 (a few samples of this study predate the infection). Cell type and time point are not known.

This clonotype was observed a few times. The chain carries TRBV3-1 and TRBJ2-1; unclear D gene. Trimming left V 6 bases short and J 7 bases short, with 19 bases between. Germline lookup yields CDR1 LGHDT and CDR2 YNNKEL (reference sequence). This CDR3 has 15 residues. The CDR3 loop is CASRLQTNRRNEQFF. The DNA for the CDR3 is TGTGCCAGCAGACTTCAGACAAATCGGCGAAATGAGCAGTTCTTC.

This clonotype showed up just a few times. The genes are TRBV5-1 and TRBJ2-3; no clear D gene. Trimming cost V 6 bases and J 1 base, with 12 bases left between them. This CDR3 region has 14 residues. In germline, CDR1 is SGHRS, CDR2 YFSETQ. CDR3 protein: CASTDTAGTDTQYF. The CDR3, as DNA: TGCGCCAGCACCGACACGGCGGGCACAGATACGCAGTATTTT.

The rearrangement links TRBV24-1 to TRBJ2-1; 7 nucleotides agree with TRBD1. Looked up from germline, CDR1 is KGHDR and CDR2 is SFDVKD. J gave up 7 bases and V 3 bases, and 14 bases lay outside the gene matches. CDR3 size: 17 residues. As DNA, the CDR3 is TGTGCCACCAGTGATCGGGGTCTTAAACCAGGGGGAAATGAGCAGTTCTTC. This translates into CATSDRGLKPGGNEQFF.

The chain carries TRBV24-1 and TRBJ2-1, with D possibly being TRBD1 (6 bases). V was trimmed by 1 base and J by 5 bases, leaving 14 bases between them. Looked up from germline, CDR1 is KGHDR and CDR2 is SFDVKD. The CDR3 runs to 16 residues. The chain's CDR3 is CATSDLRGTVNNEQFF. The CDR3 bases are TGTGCCACCAGTGATTTAAGGGGGACGGTGAACAATGAGCAGTTCTTC.

This chain joins TRBV7-9 and TRBJ1-5; D might be TRBD1 (6 bases). CDR1 and CDR2 from the germline V gene are SEHNR and FQNEAQ (reference sequence). The CDR3 covers 12 residues. Trimming removed 5 bases at V and 12 bases at J, with 14 bases between. The CDR3 spells CASSPEGGNQHF. The CDR3 DNA reads as TGTGCCAGCAGCCCAGAGGGGGGCAACCAGCATTTT.

The V and J genes are TRBV12-3 or TRBV12-4 and TRBJ2-7, with TRBD2 matching 13 bases. With V trimmed by 3 bases and J by 0 bases, 8 bases remained unmatched. There are 18 residues in the CDR3. Written as DNA, the CDR3 is TGTGCCAGCAGTTTGGGAGGACTAGCGGGGGCTAGCTCCTACGAGCAGTACTTC. Amino acid sequence: CASSLGGLAGASSYEQYF.

This clonotype showed up just a few times. V gene TRBV29-1 combines with J gene TRBJ2-1; 8 bases map to TRBD2. The CDR3 is made up of 15 amino acids. V gave up 4 bases and J gave up 4 bases; unmatched junction bases: 9. Germline CDR1 SQVTM, CDR2 ANQGSEA. The CDR3 DNA sequence: TGCAGCGTTGCGGGATTAAGCGGGGGTTACAATGAGCAGTTCTTC. Translation: CSVAGLSGGYNEQFF.

This sequence joins TRBV5-6 and TRBJ2-5; TRBD1 matches 8 bases. Germline CDR1 and CDR2: SGHDT and YYEEEE. The CDR3 length is 14 residues. The V gene end was trimmed by 4 bases and the J gene end by 5 bases; junction bases not matched to a gene: 7. The CDR3 nucleotides are TGTGCCAGCAGCCTCAGGGGGCGATGGGAGACCCAGTACTTC. It is translated as CASSLRGRWETQYF.

This clonotype was seen more than once but under ten times. This chain connects TRBV25-1 to TRBJ2-3, with D possibly being TRBD2 (5 bases). CDR3 length: 16 residues. Trimming removed 2 bases from V and 2 bases from J, with 14 bases in between. Germline loops: CDR1 MGHDK, CDR2 SYGVNS. The chain's CDR3 is CASSERRRAYTDTQYF. CDR3 DNA: TGTGCCAGCAGTGAACGTCGGCGGGCGTACACAGATACGCAGTATTTT.

This rearrangement joins TRBV20-1 to TRBJ2-3, with TRBD2 matching over 10 bases. Germline V gene sequence: CDR1 DFQATT, CDR2 SNEGSKA (reference sequence). V was clipped by 1 base and J by 5 bases; unmatched bases: 9. The CDR3 loop spans 16 amino acids. The CDR3 sequence: CSARGGQREGRDTQYF. DNA of the CDR3: TGCAGTGCTAGAGGAGGCCAGCGGGAGGGCCGAGATACGCAGTATTTT.

This clonotype was observed at least ten times. The chain uses TRBV7-9 and TRBJ2-3; D remains unclear. Germline CDR1 and CDR2: SEHNR and FQNEAQ (reference sequence). This CDR3 is 15 amino acids long. With 5 bases removed from V and 0 bases from J, the gap between germline ends came to 12 bases. The CDR3 DNA sequence: TGTGCCAGCAGCGGCCGTCAGGTTAGCACAGATACGCAGTATTTT. This translates into CASSGRQVSTDTQYF.

The chain joins TRBV27 to TRBJ1-1; perhaps TRBD1 as D (5 bases). The CDR3 is 17 amino acids. V was pared by 5 bases and J by 4 bases, with 23 bases between. The germline gives CDR1 MNHEY, CDR2 SMNVEV (reference sequence). In nucleotides, the CDR3 is TGTGCCAGCAGTCTCTCCGGCCAGGGCAGGAGGGCCACTGAAGCTTTCTTT. Translating it yields CASSLSGQGRRATEAFF.

The chain uses TRBV12-3 or TRBV12-4 and TRBJ1-1; D gene uncertain. V lost 2 bases, J lost 0 bases, and 7 bases lay in between. The CDR3 is 14 amino acids. CDR3 nucleotide sequence: TGTGCCAGCAGTTTATGGCAGATGAACACTGAAGCTTTCTTT. Translating it yields CASSLWQMNTEAFF.

The chain employs TRBV5-1 and TRBJ1-5; 7 nucleotides match TRBD1. There are 14 residues in the CDR3. Germline-derived CDR1 and CDR2 are SGHRS and YFSETQ. V gave up 4 bases and J gave up 2 bases; unmatched junction bases: 3. The CDR3 loop is CASSTTGGNQPQHF. Written as DNA, the CDR3 is TGCGCCAGCAGCACCACAGGGGGCAATCAGCCCCAGCATTTT.

V and J are TRBV6-6 and TRBJ2-7; possibly TRBD1 or TRBD2 for D (5 bases each). Germline V lookup: CDR1 MNHNY, CDR2 SVGAGI (reference sequence). The V and J ends lost 4 bases and 0 bases respectively, with 10 bases between them. CDR3 length equals 14 residues. The CDR3 DNA sequence: TGTGCCAGCAGTTTTGGGACCTACTCCTACGAGCAGTACTTC. Its protein product is CASSFGTYSYEQYF.

In this sample, this clonotype turned up a few times. The chain has TRBV29-1 and TRBJ2-1, with 7 nucleotides matching TRBD2. The CDR3 covers 15 residues. The V gene's germline CDR1 is SQVTM and CDR2 ANQGSEA. V shed 7 bases, J shed 8 bases, and the junction held 17 bases outside the gene matches. CDR3 sequence (DNA): TGCAGCGCCCGGGAGGCGGTGCCCCGGTTCGATGAGCAGTTCTTC. This gives the protein CSAREAVPRFDEQFF.

This clonotype was counted a few times. The rearrangement joins TRBV7-2 to TRBJ2-3; the D gene could be TRBD1 or TRBD2 (5 bases each). The ends were cut back, 4 bases at V and 6 bases at J, with 17 bases in the middle. The CDR3 sequence is 15 residues long. Germline CDR1 is SGHTA and CDR2 is FQGNSA. The CDR3 DNA is TGTGCCAGCAGCTCCGGCTGGGGGTCCGCGGATACGCAGTATTTT. This codes for CASSSGWGSADTQYF.

The chain has TRBV7-2 and TRBJ1-5, with D unclear. CDR3 size: 16 residues. The germline gives CDR1 SGHTA, CDR2 FQGNSA. V lost 5 bases and J lost 0, with 14 bases in between. The CDR3 sequence: CASSLTAGFSNQPQHF. The CDR3 DNA reads TGTGCCAGCAGCCTCACCGCAGGCTTTAGCAATCAGCCCCAGCATTTT. Full variable domain (outside the CDR3, taken from reference TRBV7-2 and TRBJ1-5): GAGVSQSPSNKVTEKGKDVELRCDPISGHTALYWYRQSLGQGLEFLIYFQGNSAPDKSGLPSDRFSAERTGGSVSTLTIQRTQQEDSAVYLCASSLTAGFSNQPQHFGDGTRLSIL.

This clonotype was seen just once. The DNA of the CDR3 is TGTGCCAGCAGCTCGGGACACTACAATGAGCAGTTCTTC. It encodes CASSSGHYNEQFF. This rearrangement joins TRBV7-6 to TRBJ2-1; a possible D gene is TRBD1 (6 bases). V lost 4 bases and J 3 bases, leaving 7 bases between the germline ends. The CDR3 is 13 residues long. Germline V gene data show CDR1 as SGHVS and CDR2 as FNYEAQ. The entire variable domain, with the rest obtained from reference TRBV7-6 and TRBJ2-1, is as follows: GAGVSQSPRYKVTKRGQDVALRCDPISGHVSLYWYRQALGQGPEFLTYFNYEAQQDKSGLPNDRFSAERPEGSISTLTIQRTEQRDSAMYRCASSSGHYNEQFFGPGTRLTVL.

This clonotype was counted between two and nine times. This rearrangement joins TRBV15 to TRBJ2-7, with 8 bases aligning to TRBD1. The CDR3 has 16 amino acids. The germline V gene has CDR1 LNHNV and CDR2 YYDKDF (reference sequence). V shed 6 bases, J shed 3 bases, and the junction held 13 bases outside the gene matches. The CDR3 protein is CATRTIGQGGGYEQYF. The DNA for the CDR3 is TGTGCCACCAGGACGATAGGACAGGGTGGCGGCTACGAGCAGTACTTC.

In regard to this clonotype: A much larger clone lies a single base off, so this may be a read error. J is TRBJ1-1 and V is TRBV4-2; no firm D call. The germline V gene has CDR1 LGHNA and CDR2 YNFKEQ. V lost 4 bases, J lost 1 base, and 7 bases lay in between. The CDR3 totals 13 residues. In DNA, the CDR3 is TGTGCCAGCAGCCCGGATCCGAACACTGAAGCTTTCTTT. Its translation: CASSPDPNTEAFF.

The sample holds a few counts of this clonotype. The CDR3 sequence is CASSQRDQSYNEQFF. The CDR3 DNA reads as TGTGCCAGCAGCCAGAGGGACCAGTCCTACAATGAGCAGTTCTTC. This rearrangement joins TRBV4-2 to TRBJ2-1; D is tentatively TRBD1 or TRBD2 (5 bases each). The CDR3 has 15 residues. The V and J ends lost 3 bases and 1 base respectively, with 10 bases between them. CDR1 LGHNA and CDR2 YNFKEQ come from the germline V gene.

This clonotype occurred a few times. The chain joins TRBV6-6 to TRBJ2-7; 8 bases fit TRBD2. The CDR3 runs to 16 residues. Germline-derived CDR1 and CDR2 are MNHNY and SVGAGI (reference sequence). V lost 5 bases to trimming and J lost 6 bases; unmatched junction nucleotides: 15. The CDR3 loop reads CASSKRGGAFSIEQYF. CDR3 bases: TGTGCCAGCAGTAAACGGGGGGGAGCGTTCAGCATCGAGCAGTACTTC.

This clonotype was seen many times. This sequence joins TRBV5-1 and TRBJ2-7, with D possibly TRBD1 on 5 matching bases. The germline V gene encodes CDR1 SGHRS and CDR2 YFSETQ. The ends were cut back, 0 bases at V and 0 bases at J, with 10 bases in the middle. The CDR3 runs 15 residues. This CDR3 is CASSLETGYSYEQYF. The DNA of the CDR3 is TGCGCCAGCAGCTTGGAAACAGGATACTCCTACGAGCAGTACTTC.

The V call is TRBV4-2, the J call TRBJ2-7; possible D gene TRBD2, 5 bases. V lost 3 bases to trimming and J lost 2 bases, with 17 bases between them. The germline V gene encodes CDR1 LGHNA and CDR2 YNFKEQ. The CDR3 has 16 residues. The CDR3 sequence is CASSQFGVVGAYEQYF. The CDR3 region has the DNA TGTGCCAGCAGCCAGTTCGGGGTAGTTGGCGCCTACGAGCAGTACTTC.

The chain combines TRBV6-2 or TRBV6-3 with TRBJ2-3; 11 nucleotides align to TRBD2. CDR1 and CDR2 from the germline V gene are MNHEY and SVGEGT. There are 15 residues in the CDR3. After removal of 0 bases from V and 8 bases from J, the junction contained 4 bases not matched to a gene. CDR3 nucleotide sequence: TGTGCCAGCAGTTACTCTCGGACTAGCGGGCCTACGCAGTATTTT. Amino acid sequence: CASSYSRTSGPTQYF.

This clonotype was picked up a small number of times. V usage is TRBV12-3 or TRBV12-4 and J usage is TRBJ2-7; unclear D gene. Trimming took off 3 bases at V and 6 bases at J, with 12 bases between the two ends. CDR3 size: 13 residues. The CDR3 is CASSFRAGSEQYF. As DNA, the CDR3 is TGTGCCAGCAGTTTCCGGGCAGGATCCGAGCAGTACTTC.